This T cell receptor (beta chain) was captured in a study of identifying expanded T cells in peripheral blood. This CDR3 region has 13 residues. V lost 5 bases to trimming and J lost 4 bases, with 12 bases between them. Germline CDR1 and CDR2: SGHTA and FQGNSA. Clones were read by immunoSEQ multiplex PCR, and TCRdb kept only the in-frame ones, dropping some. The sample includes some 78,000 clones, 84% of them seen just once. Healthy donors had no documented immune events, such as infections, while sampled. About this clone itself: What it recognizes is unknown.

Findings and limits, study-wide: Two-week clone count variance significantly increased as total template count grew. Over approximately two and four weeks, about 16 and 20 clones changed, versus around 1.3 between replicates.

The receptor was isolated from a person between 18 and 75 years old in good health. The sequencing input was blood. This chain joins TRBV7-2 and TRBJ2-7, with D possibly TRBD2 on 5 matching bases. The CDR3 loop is CASSGSRMYEQYF. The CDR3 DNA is TGTGCCAGCAGCGGGAGTAGAATGTACGAGCAGTACTTC.